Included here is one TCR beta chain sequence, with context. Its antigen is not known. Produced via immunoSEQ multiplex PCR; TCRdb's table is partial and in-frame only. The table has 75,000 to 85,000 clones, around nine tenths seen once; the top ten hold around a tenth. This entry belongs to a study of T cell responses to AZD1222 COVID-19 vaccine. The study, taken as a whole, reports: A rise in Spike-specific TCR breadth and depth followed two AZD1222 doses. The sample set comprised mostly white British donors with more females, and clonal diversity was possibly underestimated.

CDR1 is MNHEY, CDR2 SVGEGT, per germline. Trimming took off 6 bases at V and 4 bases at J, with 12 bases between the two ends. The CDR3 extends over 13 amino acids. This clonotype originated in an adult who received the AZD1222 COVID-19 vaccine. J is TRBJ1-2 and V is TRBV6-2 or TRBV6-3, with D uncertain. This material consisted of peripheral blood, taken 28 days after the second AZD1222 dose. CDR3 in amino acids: CASSPDGIYGYTF. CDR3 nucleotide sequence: TGTGCCAGCAGCCCTGACGGAATCTATGGCTACACCTTC.